This T cell receptor beta chain was documented in a study of shared clonotypes between healthy human individuals. Whole-study findings and limits: Between a handful of donors, naive CD4 clonotypes were shared at a level of about 5.3%.

CD45RO-negative cells were positively selected for CCR7, leaving out terminally differentiated effector memory CD45RA+ cells. Participating donors were healthy, HIV-negative adults free of recent acute infections or vaccinations. A single count supports this clone. Its antigen is unknown. Deep-level settings were used for running the assay. TCRdb keeps only in-frame clones here, not all; method: immunoSEQ multiplex PCR. The sample consists of about 2,200,000 clones, under 95% of them appearing once. The CDR3 extends over 13 amino acids. The V gene lost 6 bases and the J gene lost 8 bases, with 17 bases spanning the gap. Germline V gene data show CDR1 as MNHEY and CDR2 as SVGAGI.

This sequence originates from a man younger than 30 in good health. Some clones in this sample may be carry-over from other donors' samples. The sequencing sample was made of naive CD8+ T cells from PBMCs. This rearrangement joins TRBV6-5 to TRBJ2-7, with TRBD1 as a possible D gene (6 bases). The CDR3 sequence is CASRRPRGTQQYF. CDR3 nucleotides: TGTGCCAGCAGACGCCCCAGGGGTACGCAGCAGTACTTC.